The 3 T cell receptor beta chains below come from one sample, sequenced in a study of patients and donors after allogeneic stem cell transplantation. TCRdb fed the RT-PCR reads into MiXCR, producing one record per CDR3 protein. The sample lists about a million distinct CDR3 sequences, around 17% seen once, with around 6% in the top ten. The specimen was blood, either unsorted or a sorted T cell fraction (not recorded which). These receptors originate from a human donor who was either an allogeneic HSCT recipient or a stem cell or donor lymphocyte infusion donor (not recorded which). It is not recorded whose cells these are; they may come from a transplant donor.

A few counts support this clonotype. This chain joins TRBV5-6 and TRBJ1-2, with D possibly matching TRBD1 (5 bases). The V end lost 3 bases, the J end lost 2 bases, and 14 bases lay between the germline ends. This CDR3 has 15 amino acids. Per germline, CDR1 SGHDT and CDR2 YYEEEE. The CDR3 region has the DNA TGTGCCAGCAGCTACGACAGACTCCCCAACTATGGCTACACCTTC. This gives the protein CASSYDRLPNYGYTF.

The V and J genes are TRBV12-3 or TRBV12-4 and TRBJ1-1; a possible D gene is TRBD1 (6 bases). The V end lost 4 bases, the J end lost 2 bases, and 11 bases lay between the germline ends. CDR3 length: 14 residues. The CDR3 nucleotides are TGTGCCAGCAGTTCTTGGACAGTTAACACTGAAGCTTTCTTT. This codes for CASSSWTVNTEAFF.

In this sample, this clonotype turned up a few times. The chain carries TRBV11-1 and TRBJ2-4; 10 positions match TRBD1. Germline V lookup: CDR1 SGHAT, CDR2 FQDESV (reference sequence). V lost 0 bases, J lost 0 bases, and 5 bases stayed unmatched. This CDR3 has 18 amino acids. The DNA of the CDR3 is TGTGCCAGCAGCTTAGCCCGGGGACAGGGGATAGCCAAAAACATTCAGTACTTC. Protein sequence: CASSLARGQGIAKNIQYF.